A selection of T cell receptor beta chains follows, all from one sample in a study of molecular identifiers for immune sequencing clone quantification. TCRdb called the PCR reads again in MiXCR, with one record for every CDR3 protein. This table has some 580,000 distinct CDR3 sequences, roughly 27% appearing once. The sequencing input was naive CD8+ T cells from blood, with Jurkat cell RNA spiked in. The receptors were sampled from a human donor in good health. Some libraries in this study had Jurkat cell RNA spiked in. CDR3s include the opening cysteine and the closing phenylalanine or tryptophan. The D gene is left open where the match is weak. For some rows the clone size is stated as once, few or many, or as a class when expanded; others skip it.

V gene	J gene	D gene	clone size	CDR3 protein	CDR3 DNA
TRBV9	TRBJ2-5	NA	many	CASSVGQGQETQYF	TGTGCCAGCAGCGTAGGCCAGGGCCAAGAGACCCAGTACTTC
TRBV7-9	TRBJ2-5	TRBD2	few	CASSSLAGGPETPYF	TGTGCCAGCAGCTCTCTAGCGGGGGGGCCGGAGACCCCGTACTTC
TRBV19	TRBJ1-2	NA	few	CASCPGNPYGYTF	TGTGCCAGTTGCCCAGGCAACCCATATGGCTACACCTTC
TRBV12-3/TRBV12-4	TRBJ1-2	NA	few	CARNVRDGNGYTF	TGTGCCAGAAATGTCAGGGATGGCAATGGCTACACCTTC
TRBV12-3/TRBV12-4	TRBJ2-1	NA	few	CASSLDKSGSLSLFF	TGTGCCAGCAGTTTAGACAAGTCCGGTTCTTTATCTTTGTTCTTC
TRBV29-1	TRBJ2-3	TRBD2	many	CSVDSNGRGEWTDTQYF	TGCAGCGTTGACTCAAACGGGAGGGGGGAGTGGACAGATACGCAGTATTTT
TRBV11-2	TRBJ2-1	NA	NA	CASSLDPRAQTNYNEQFF	TGTGCCAGCAGCTTAGACCCCAGGGCTCAGACTAACTACAATGAGCAGTTCTTC
TRBV6-5	TRBJ1-5	NA	many	CASSGSPNQPQHF	TGTGCCAGTTCAGGGTCGCCCAATCAGCCCCAGCATTTT
TRBV3-1	TRBJ2-2	TRBD2	many	CASSQEHVERAGWNTGELFF	TGTGCCAGCAGCCAAGAACACGTCGAGCGAGCGGGATGGAACACCGGGGAGCTGTTTTTT
TRBV24-1	TRBJ2-3	NA	many	CATSVGVMADTQYF	TGTGCCACCAGTGTGGGGGTAATGGCAGATACGCAGTATTTT
TRBV5-4	TRBJ2-5	NA	few	CASSRPDGGSDETQYF	TGTGCCAGCAGCCGTCCCGATGGGGGGAGCGATGAGACCCAGTACTTC
TRBV13	TRBJ1-4	NA	many	CASSSPGADEKLFF	TGTGCCAGCAGCTCCCCAGGGGCGGATGAAAAACTGTTTTTT